The present entry profiles one TCR beta chain with its context. This clone was picked up a small number of times. No cognate antigen has been identified for it. Base qualities are not at hand, and no much larger clone is one base apart. The immunoSEQ Assay, a bias-controlled multiplex PCR, was used to amplify TCRbeta CDR3 regions from genomic DNA. In the original analysis: Nucleated cell counts per sample were estimated from amplification of reference gene primers within the assay. To quantify the absolute abundance of each unique TCRbeta CDR3 rearrangement, sequence reads were collapsed and filtered. For each sample, productive Simpson clonality was calculated as the square root of Simpson's diversity index over productive rearrangements. TCRdb obtained this table from immuneACCESS and retained in-frame rearrangements with V and J assigned. These tables miss some clones; where compared with another copy, unresolved V genes account for less than half of the shortfall, and the remainder is unexplained. V and J calls and clone size are as listed in that table; D and trimming were resolved from the DNA. The table for this sample lists almost 20,000 clones; 79% of them were counted only once. The ten biggest clones cover approximately 53% of the sample.

Including the terminal cysteine and phenylalanine, the CDR3 comprises 16 residues. The DNA shown is the 48-base CDR3, in frame from base 1. V is pared back by 3 bases and J by 0 bases, with 12 bases lying between the germline termini. Reading the germline V gene gives CDR1 MNHNS and CDR2 SASEGT. This entry is derived from a study of blood T cell repertoires in COVID-19 (dated by TCRdb to 2020 to 2022). Regarding the study in general: The collaborator samples originated in the United States, Italy and Spain and spanned the acute and convalescent phases of COVID-19. Subjects who had been exposed to COVID-19, were actively infected with it, or had recovered from it provided the deeply sampled blood TCRbeta repertoires that made up the dataset. The prospective study material was composed of cDNA or gDNA derived from T cells, B-cell-depleted T cells, or PBMCs. Samples came from the ongoing ImmuneRACE study (first 160 participants) plus 1,254 subjects from 6 global collaborators. Nearly every sample came with metadata listing a de-identified subject ID, COVID-19 status, age in years and sex. The repertoires were made available in a free public database intended to serve as a resource for research on the immune response to SARS-CoV-2. Where available, HLA class I and class II types were taken from metadata supplied by the sample provider and were not determined by assay-based typing.

Collaborating institutions collected whole blood in K2EDTA tubes following their own protocols. For TCRbeta analysis, collaborators shipped samples as frozen whole blood, isolated PBMCs, or DNA extracted from either of those sample types. Beyond this particular receptor, the publication reports: The quantity of clinical and demographic metadata differed by source and by participant and was supplied without curation.

The sequence was obtained from an elderly man with acute or convalescent COVID-19. Sequencing used peripheral blood. The rearranged segments are TRBV6-1 and TRBJ2-4; the D gene is possibly TRBD1, with 6 bases matching. The DNA sequence is TGTGCCAGCAGTGATATGGGGGCCCTAGCCAAAAACATTCAGTACTTC. Its coded protein is CASSDMGALAKNIQYF.